Sequencing of this T cell receptor beta chain was carried out in a study of blood T cell repertoires in COVID-19 (TCRdb year 2020). About the study as a whole: Collaborator samples came from the United States, Italy and Spain and covered acute and convalescent phases of COVID-19. The material from the prospective study consisted of cDNA or gDNA derived from T cells, B-cell-depleted T cells, or PBMCs. Deeply sampled blood TCRbeta repertoires from subjects exposed to, actively infected with, or recovered from COVID-19 were included in the dataset. The repertoires were released in a freely available public database meant as a resource for research on the immune response to SARS-CoV-2. Samples were obtained from the ongoing ImmuneRACE study (first 160 participants) and from 1,254 subjects provided by 6 global collaborators. A de-identified subject ID, COVID-19 status, age in years and sex were almost always included in the sample metadata. HLA class I and class II types, where available, came from metadata supplied by the sample provider rather than from assay-based typing. What the study reported, not specific to this receptor: The quantity of clinical and demographic metadata differed by source and by participant and was supplied without curation.

Collaborating institutions collected whole blood in K2EDTA tubes following their own protocols. For TCRbeta analysis, collaborators shipped samples in one of three forms: frozen whole blood, isolated PBMCs, or DNA extracted from either of those sample types. TCRbeta CDR3 regions were amplified from genomic DNA by means of the immunoSEQ Assay, a bias-controlled multiplex PCR. Processing in the source paper ran as follows. Nucleated cell counts per sample were estimated from amplification of reference gene primers within the assay. To quantify the absolute abundance of each unique TCRbeta CDR3 rearrangement, sequence reads were collapsed and filtered. For each sample, productive Simpson clonality was calculated as the square root of Simpson's diversity index across productive rearrangements. Entries here come from immuneACCESS through TCRdb and include only in-frame sequences with V and J called. Some clones fail to appear in such tables; in the studies checked, an unresolved V gene covers under half of the shortfall, and the cause of the remainder is unknown. For V, J and clone size, that table is used; D and trimming come from the DNA. This sample is represented by roughly 200,000 clones; under 90% of them were singletons. Jointly, the top ten make up less than 7% of the sample.

With respect to this clone: Its antigen is still unknown. No quality values exist for individual bases; no much larger clone is one base distant.

Counted from cysteine to phenylalanine, this CDR3 has 14 amino acids. CDR3 DNA is the only sequence kept; it has 42 bases, read in frame from the first base. The germline V and J ends show losses of 8 bases and 3 bases respectively, and no gene match explains 8 bases of the junction. Per the germline V gene, SNHLY is the CDR1 and FYNNEI is the CDR2. This sequence uses TRBV2 and TRBJ1-2, with 8 junctional bases fitting TRBD1. This sequence originates from a man aged 55 to 70 with acute or convalescent COVID-19. The specimen sequenced was peripheral blood. The DNA sequence reads TGTGCCAGCTTCGCGGGACAGGTCGACTATGGCTACACCTTC. Its protein product is CASFAGQVDYGYTF. The full variable domain, with segments outside the CDR3 supplied by the reference TRBV2 and TRBJ1-2 proteins, appears as EPEVTQTPSHQVTQMGQEVILRCVPISNHLYFYWYRQILGQKVEFLVSFYNNEISEKSEIFDDQFSVERPDGSNFTLKIRSTKLEDSAMYFCASFAGQVDYGYTFGSGTRLTVV.